The 18 T cell receptor beta chains in this list originate from one sample, sequenced in a study of CD8 T cells in Susac syndrome. cDNA came from 0.5 to 1 ug RNA primed by random hexamers. MiXCR, run by TCRdb on the immunoSEQ multiplex PCR reads, gives a single entry per CDR3 protein. The sample includes 180,000 or so distinct CDR3 sequences, roughly 95% of them seen just once. The sample consisted of CD4+ T cells from PBMCs. The source is a human donor with multiple sclerosis.

The gene calls are TRBV28 and TRBJ1-5, with D unresolved. The CDR3 totals 13 residues. V was clipped by 6 bases and J by 2 bases, with 8 bases between them. Germline CDR1 MDHEN, CDR2 SYDVKM. CDR3 region: CASRAAGNQPQHF. CDR3 coding DNA: TGTGCCAGCAGGGCAGCCGGCAATCAGCCCCAGCATTTT.

V gene TRBV6-1 combines with J gene TRBJ1-5; D call uncertain. CDR3 size: 15 residues. V gave up 2 bases and J gave up 4 bases, with 12 bases separating them. Germline V gene sequence: CDR1 MNHNS, CDR2 SASEGT. CDR3 amino acids: CASSESARANQPQHF. DNA for the CDR3: TGTGCCAGCAGTGAATCGGCCAGAGCGAATCAGCCCCAGCATTTT.

This clonotype appeared a single time. The genes are TRBV27 and TRBJ2-5; a weak D match, TRBD2 (5 bases). This CDR3 has 13 residues. Germline CDR1 and CDR2: MNHEY and SMNVEV (reference sequence). V lost 3 bases and J 5 bases, leaving 10 bases between the germline ends. CDR3 region: CASSFARRETQYF. The CDR3 nucleotides are TGTGCCAGCAGTTTTGCTAGGAGGGAGACCCAGTACTTC.

This CDR3 reads CASRRQEWDTQYF. The DNA of the CDR3 is TGTGCCAGCAGGAGACAGGAATGGGATACGCAGTATTTT. The gene calls are TRBV6-5 and TRBJ2-3; possible D gene TRBD1, 6 bases. Trimming took 6 bases from V and 6 from J, leaving 13 bases between them. Per the germline V gene, CDR1 is MNHEY and CDR2 is SVGAGI. The CDR3 is made up of 13 amino acids.

The chain joins TRBV7-9 to TRBJ1-6; D is possibly TRBD1 (6 bases). V dropped 3 bases and J dropped 3 bases, with 9 bases sitting between them. This CDR3 comprises 15 residues. Germline-derived CDR1 and CDR2 are SEHNR and FQNEAQ (reference sequence). The CDR3 loop reads CASSLRDIYNSPLHF. As DNA, the CDR3 is TGTGCCAGCAGCTTGCGGGACATCTATAATTCACCCCTCCACTTT.

The V call is TRBV18, the J call TRBJ2-1; 8 nucleotides align to TRBD2. The CDR3 has 17 amino acids. V shed 0 bases, J shed 4 bases, and the junction held 8 bases outside the gene matches. The germline CDR1 and CDR2 sequences are KGHSH and LQKENI. The CDR3 DNA sequence: TGTGCCAGCTCACCACCGTTACGGGAGGGGCTATACAATGAGCAGTTCTTC. Translation gives CASSPPLREGLYNEQFF.

This chain connects TRBV18 to TRBJ1-5; D is possibly TRBD1 (5 bases). From germline, CDR1 is KGHSH and CDR2 LQKENI. The CDR3 runs to 13 residues. The V end was cut by 3 bases, the J end by 4 bases, with 7 bases between. The DNA of the CDR3 is TGTGCCAGCTCACCCGGGGCAAATCAGCCCCAGCATTTT. It translates to CASSPGANQPQHF.

This chain uses TRBV30 with TRBJ2-6; 10 nucleotides match TRBD1. The CDR3 is made up of 17 amino acids. Germline V gene lookup returns CDR1 GTSNPN and CDR2 SVGIG (reference sequence). Trimming at V came to 7 bases and at J to 0 bases, leaving 9 bases not matched to a gene. The CDR3 nucleotides read TGTGCCTCTAGCAGGACAGGGGGACACTCTGGGGCCAACGTCCTGACTTTC. Its protein is CASSRTGGHSGANVLTF.

The J gene is TRBJ2-1, the V gene TRBV29-1, with 7 bases that match TRBD1. The CDR3 is 16 amino acids. The V and J ends lost 1 base and 0 bases, in that order; junction bases with no gene match: 6. The germline CDR1 and CDR2 sequences are SQVTM and ANQGSEA. CDR3 residues: CSVEARGRYSYNEQFF. For the CDR3, the DNA is TGCAGCGTTGAAGCGAGGGGGCGCTACTCCTACAATGAGCAGTTCTTC.

The rearrangement uses TRBV5-1 and TRBJ2-6; D is unresolved. CDR1 SGHRS and CDR2 YFSETQ come from the germline V gene. CDR3 length equals 13 residues. Trimming left V 6 bases short and J 1 base short, with 5 bases between. The CDR3 DNA reads as TGCGCCAGCATGATTTCTGGGGCCAACGTCCTGACTTTC. It specifies CASMISGANVLTF.

The chain uses TRBV30 and TRBJ2-7; weak D call: TRBD2 (6 bases). From germline, CDR1 is GTSNPN and CDR2 SVGIG (reference sequence). CDR3 length: 13 amino acids. V was cut by 4 bases and J by 2 bases, with 12 bases left in between. CDR3 DNA: TGTGCCTGGAAGGGTGCGGGACCCTACGAGCAGTACTTC. Amino acids: CAWKGAGPYEQYF.

This chain uses TRBV29-1 with TRBJ1-2; no reliable D call. The V end was cut by 7 bases, the J end by 6 bases, with 12 bases between. The germline V gene has CDR1 SQVTM and CDR2 ANQGSEA. CDR3 length: 11 amino acids. In DNA, the CDR3 is TGCAGCGCCTCCGGCAAGGATGGCTACACCTTC. Protein: CSASGKDGYTF.

The V gene is TRBV7-9, the J gene TRBJ2-1, with TRBD1 identical over 8 bases. This CDR3 has 16 amino acids. Germline trimming cut 6 bases from V and 0 bases from J; bases unmatched to any gene: 7. Germline V CDR1 and CDR2: SEHNR, FQNEAQ (reference sequence). Here the CDR3 DNA reads TGTGCCAGCAGAGGGGTAACAGGGGGCTCCTACAATGAGCAGTTCTTC. It translates to CASRGVTGGSYNEQFF.

This rearrangement joins TRBV2 to TRBJ1-2; 7 bases align to TRBD1. Looked up from germline, CDR1 is SNHLY and CDR2 is FYNNEI. The V gene end was trimmed by 7 bases and the J gene end by 0 bases; junction bases not matched to a gene: 5. CDR3 length: 14 residues. CDR3 DNA: TGTGCCAGCACGGGGGACAGCGCTAACTATGGCTACACCTTC. Translating it yields CASTGDSANYGYTF.

This sequence joins TRBV20-1 and TRBJ1-1; the D gene is possibly TRBD1 (6 bases). This CDR3 comprises 14 residues. Germline V gene sequence: CDR1 DFQATT, CDR2 SNEGSKA (reference sequence). Between the trimmed V and J ends, which lost 5 bases and 4 bases, there was a span of 17 bases. CDR3 in amino acids: CSALLLRGGTEAFF. The DNA of the CDR3 is TGCAGTGCTCTCCTCCTCAGGGGAGGCACTGAAGCTTTCTTT.

This clonotype was recorded only once. The genes are TRBV2 and TRBJ2-3, with 9 nucleotides matching TRBD2. Trimming cost V 7 bases and J 1 base; bases outside gene matches: 6. Germline V gene lookup returns CDR1 SNHLY and CDR2 FYNNEI. The CDR3 totals 15 residues. The CDR3: CASNVERGGTDTQYF. The CDR3 coding sequence is TGTGCCAGCAACGTTGAGCGGGGGGGCACAGATACGCAGTATTTT.

The CDR3 bases are TGTGCCAGCAGTTTAGGGGGAAGCAATCAGCCCCAGCATTTT. Protein: CASSLGGSNQPQHF. V and J are TRBV12-3 or TRBV12-4 and TRBJ1-5; the D is unclear. V gave up 1 base and J gave up 1 base, with 5 bases separating them. This CDR3 has 14 amino acids.

V gene TRBV12-3 or TRBV12-4 combines with J gene TRBJ2-5, with D possibly matching TRBD1 (6 bases). V shed 6 bases and J shed 5 bases, with 16 bases lying between them. CDR3 length equals 14 residues. The CDR3 here is CASSFIQGRETQYF. DNA of the CDR3: TGTGCCAGCAGCTTTATACAGGGTCGGGAGACCCAGTACTTC.